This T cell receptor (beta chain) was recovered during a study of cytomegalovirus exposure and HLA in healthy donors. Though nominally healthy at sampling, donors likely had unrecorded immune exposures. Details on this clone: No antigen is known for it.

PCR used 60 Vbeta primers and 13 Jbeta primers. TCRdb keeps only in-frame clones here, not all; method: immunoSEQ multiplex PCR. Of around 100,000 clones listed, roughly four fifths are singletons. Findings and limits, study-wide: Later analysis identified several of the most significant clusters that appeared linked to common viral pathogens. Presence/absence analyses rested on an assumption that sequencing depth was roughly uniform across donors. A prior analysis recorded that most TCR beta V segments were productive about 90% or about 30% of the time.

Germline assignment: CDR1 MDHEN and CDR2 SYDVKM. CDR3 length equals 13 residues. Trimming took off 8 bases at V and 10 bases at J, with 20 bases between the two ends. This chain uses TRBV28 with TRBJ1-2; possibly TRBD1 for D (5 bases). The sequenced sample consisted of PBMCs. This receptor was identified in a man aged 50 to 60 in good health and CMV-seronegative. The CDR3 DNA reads TGTGCCAGCTCTCAAGGGGCGCCCCAAGACTACACCTTC. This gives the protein CASSQGAPQDYTF.